This is a list of T cell receptor beta chains from one sample in a study of Ad26.COV2.S vaccination and SARS-CoV-2 variants. The assay was immunoSEQ multiplex PCR, and TCRdb's table has in-frame clones only and misses some. This sample carries fewer than 800,000 clones, more than 70% of them seen once, and the ten largest clones take about 1.5%. The source material was peripheral blood, sampled in a trial of Ad26.COV2.S vaccine versus placebo. All receptors derive from a person aged 18-60 years who received the Ad26.COV2.S COVID-19 vaccine or a placebo. The CDR3 runs from the conserved cysteine through the conserved F or W. D genes are given only for firm matches. The size entry is marked missing in some rows and otherwise reads once, few, many or a size class.

TRBJ2-1 NA once 12 TRBV7-9 CASSFDRHEQFF TGTGCCAGCAGTTTCGACAGGCATGAGCAGTTCTTC
TRBJ2-7 TRBD1 NA 14 TRBV5-8 CASSSPGQTYEQYF TGTGCCAGCAGCTCCCCGGGACAGACCTACGAGCAGTACTTC
TRBJ2-7 TRBD1 NA 15 TRBV6-5 CASSYSTTGAYEQYF TGTGCCAGCAGTTACTCGACGACAGGGGCCTACGAGCAGTACTTC
TRBJ1-1 NA NA 11 TRBV30 CAYSLNTEAFF TGTGCCTATTCGCTGAACACTGAAGCTTTCTTT
TRBJ2-6 NA NA 16 TRBV30 CAWSVSGAAGANVLTF TGTGCCTGGAGTGTTTCGGGGGCGGCCGGGGCCAACGTCCTGACTTTC
TRBJ2-1 NA NA 13 TRBV6-4 CASSDSGGGKQFF TGTGCCAGCAGTGACTCGGGAGGGGGTAAGCAGTTCTTC
TRBJ2-7 TRBD2 NA 13 TRBV13 CATGLAGVHEQYF TGTGCCACCGGACTAGCGGGAGTCCACGAGCAGTACTTC
TRBJ2-5 NA NA 15 TRBV3-1/TRBV3-2 CASSPGGPNLKTQYF TGTGCCAGCAGTCCAGGGGGGCCCAATTTAAAGACCCAGTACTTC
TRBJ2-7 NA NA 13 TRBV30 CAWNNWGALEQYF TGTGCCTGGAATAACTGGGGGGCGCTTGAGCAGTACTTC
TRBJ2-5 NA once 16 TRBV4-1 CASSQESRGFQETQYF TGCGCCAGCAGCCAAGAAAGTAGGGGGTTTCAAGAGACCCAGTACTTC
TRBJ2-5 TRBD1 NA 14 TRBV24-1 CATSDPDRGETQYF TGTGCCACCAGTGATCCCGACAGGGGCGAGACCCAGTACTTC
TRBJ1-4 NA once 13 TRBV5-1 CASSLEANEKLFF TGCGCCAGCAGCTTGGAGGCTAATGAAAAACTGTTTTTT
TRBJ1-2 NA NA 15 TRBV3-1/TRBV3-2 CASSHLDIRGSGYTF TGTGCCAGCAGCCACTTGGACATCCGAGGGAGTGGCTACACCTTC
TRBJ2-7 NA NA 12 TRBV2 CASRRSSYEQYF TGTGCCAGCAGGAGGAGCTCCTACGAGCAGTACTTC
TRBJ1-5 NA NA 13 TRBV25-1 CASSDRSNQPQHF TGTGCCAGCAGTGACCGTAGCAATCAGCCCCAGCATTTT
TRBJ1-2 NA NA 12 TRBV6-6 CASTERDYGYTF TGTGCCAGCACCGAAAGGGACTATGGCTACACCTTC
TRBJ1-3 NA NA 16 TRBV4-1 CASSQGASLSGNTIYF TGCGCCAGCAGCCAAGGGGCAAGCTTATCTGGAAACACCATATATTTT
TRBJ2-7 TRBD2 NA 13 TRBV2 CASGGVAAYEQYF TGTGCCAGCGGGGGGGTGGCGGCCTACGAGCAGTACTTC
TRBJ1-1 TRBD1 NA 16 TRBV19 CASSIADRDLGTKAFF TGTGCCAGTAGTATTGCGGACAGGGATTTGGGAACCAAAGCTTTCTTT
TRBJ2-7 NA NA 13 TRBV29-1 CSVVAGKKNEQYF TGCAGCGTTGTGGCAGGGAAAAAGAACGAGCAGTACTTC
TRBJ1-2 NA NA 13 TRBV18 CASSKSNNYGYTF TGTGCCAGCTCAAAGTCGAATAACTATGGCTACACCTTC
TRBJ2-2 TRBD2 few 18 TRBV7-2 CASSFNLAGGRGTGELFF TGTGCCAGCAGCTTTAATCTAGCGGGAGGGCGAGGCACCGGGGAGCTGTTTTTT
TRBJ2-7 TRBD2 NA 16 TRBV27 CASSLTQRGRSYEQYF TGTGCCAGCAGTTTGACCCAGCGGGGGAGATCCTACGAGCAGTACTTC
TRBJ2-7 NA NA 12 TRBV12-3/TRBV12-4 CASSSYRAEQYF TGTGCCAGCAGTTCCTACAGGGCCGAGCAGTACTTC
TRBJ2-2 NA NA 10 TRBV11-2 CASSFGELFF TGTGCCAGCAGCTTTGGGGAGCTGTTTTTT
TRBJ2-2 NA NA 14 TRBV6-6 CASSSNSRTGELFF TGTGCCAGCAGCTCGAACAGTCGCACCGGGGAGCTGTTTTTT
TRBJ2-1 NA few 12 TRBV20-1 CSASGVGNEQFF TGCAGTGCTAGTGGGGTAGGGAATGAGCAGTTCTTC
TRBJ1-3 NA NA 13 TRBV7-3 CASSPGSGNTIYF TGTGCCAGCAGCCCAGGCTCTGGAAACACCATATATTTT
TRBJ1-5 NA NA 15 TRBV19 CASSIGGKTGQPQHF TGTGCCAGTAGTATAGGCGGGAAGACTGGACAGCCCCAGCATTTT
TRBJ1-5 TRBD1 NA 15 TRBV6-6 CASSDTGTGIQPQHF TGTGCCAGCAGTGACACGGGGACAGGTATTCAGCCCCAGCATTTT
TRBJ2-7 TRBD2 NA 13 TRBV12-3/TRBV12-4 CASSFGGGYEQYF TGTGCCAGCAGTTTCGGCGGGGGATACGAGCAGTACTTC
TRBJ2-1 TRBD2 NA 17 TRBV7-8 CASSAIRTSGAYNEQFF TGTGCCAGCAGCGCAATCCGGACTAGCGGGGCCTACAATGAGCAGTTCTTC
TRBJ1-1 NA few 13 TRBV7-8 CASSLAVYTEAFF TGTGCCAGCAGCTTAGCGGTCTACACTGAAGCTTTCTTT
TRBJ2-1 NA NA 11 TRBV9 CASSGADEQFF TGTGCCAGCTCGGGGGCGGATGAGCAGTTCTTC
TRBJ2-7 NA NA 13 TRBV4-2 CASAPGVSYEQYF TGTGCCAGCGCCCCCGGGGTCTCCTACGAGCAGTACTTC
TRBJ2-3 TRBD2 NA 15 TRBV10-2 CASTTRTSGSDTQYF TGCGCCAGCACCACAAGGACTAGCGGGAGTGATACGCAGTATTTT
TRBJ1-1 TRBD1 NA 15 TRBV4-3 CASSQVETGASEAFF TGCGCCAGCAGCCAAGTTGAGACAGGGGCTTCTGAAGCTTTCTTT
TRBJ1-4 NA NA 17 TRBV25-1 CASSDDDLRGGNEKLFF TGTGCCAGCAGTGATGACGACCTACGGGGAGGGAATGAAAAACTGTTTTTT
TRBJ1-5 NA NA 15 TRBV6-4 CASSDPGGQGQPQHF TGTGCCAGCAGTGACCCTGGGGGTCAAGGGCAGCCCCAGCATTTT
TRBJ2-4 NA NA 16 TRBV2 CASSWFGPPAKNIQYF TGTGCCAGCAGCTGGTTCGGACCCCCCGCCAAAAACATTCAGTACTTC
TRBJ1-2 NA NA 13 TRBV4-2 CASSPTGGGGYTF TGTGCCAGCAGCCCGACAGGAGGCGGGGGCTACACCTTC
TRBJ2-7 NA NA 12 TRBV11-1 CASGLNSYEQYF TGTGCCAGCGGACTTAACTCCTACGAGCAGTACTTC
TRBJ2-7 TRBD2 NA 15 TRBV10-2 CASRLAGATSYEQYF TGCGCCAGCAGGCTAGCGGGAGCCACCTCCTACGAGCAGTACTTC
TRBJ2-3 NA NA 14 TRBV5-1 CASSLTSISDTQYF TGCGCCAGCAGCTTGACTAGTATCTCAGATACGCAGTATTTT
TRBJ1-1 TRBD1 NA 13 TRBV11-3 CASSRDRYTEAFF TGTGCCAGCAGCCGGGACAGATACACTGAAGCTTTCTTT
TRBJ2-1 TRBD2 NA 14 TRBV6-5 CASSSRGSGSKQFF TGTGCCAGCAGTTCCCGGGGTAGCGGGAGTAAGCAGTTCTTC
TRBJ2-1 NA NA 13 TRBV7-7 CASSFSGDNEQFF TGTGCCAGCAGCTTTTCCGGGGACAATGAGCAGTTCTTC
TRBJ2-1 TRBD2 NA 16 TRBV9 CASSAPPGLPYNEQFF TGTGCCAGCAGCGCCCCTCCGGGACTACCCTACAATGAGCAGTTCTTC
TRBJ2-7 TRBD2 NA 14 TRBV30 CAWSPPTSPYEQYF TGTGCCTGGAGCCCTCCGACTAGCCCCTACGAGCAGTACTTC
TRBJ2-1 NA NA 16 TRBV14 CASSQAIYVGMDEQFF TGTGCCAGCAGCCAAGCCATTTACGTGGGGATGGATGAGCAGTTCTTC
TRBJ2-7 NA NA 15 TRBV9 CASSVRGSESYEQYF TGTGCCAGCAGCGTACGGGGGTCGGAATCCTACGAGCAGTACTTC
TRBJ2-3 TRBD1 NA 14 TRBV24-1 CATEGQGNTDTQYF TGTGCCACCGAGGGACAGGGGAACACAGATACGCAGTATTTT